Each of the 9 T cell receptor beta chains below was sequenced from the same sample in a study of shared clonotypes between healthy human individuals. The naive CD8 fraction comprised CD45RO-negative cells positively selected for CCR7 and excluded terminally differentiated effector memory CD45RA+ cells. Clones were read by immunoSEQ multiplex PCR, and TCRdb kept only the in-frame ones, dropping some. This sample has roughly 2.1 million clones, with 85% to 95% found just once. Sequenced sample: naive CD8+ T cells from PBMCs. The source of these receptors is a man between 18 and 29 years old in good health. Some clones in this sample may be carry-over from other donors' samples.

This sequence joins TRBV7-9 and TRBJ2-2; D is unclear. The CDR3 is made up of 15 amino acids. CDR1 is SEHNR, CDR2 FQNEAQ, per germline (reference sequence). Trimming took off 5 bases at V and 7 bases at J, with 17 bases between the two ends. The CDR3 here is CASSPLRGSYGELFF. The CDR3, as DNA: TGTGCCAGCAGCCCACTCCGTGGGTCTTACGGGGAGCTGTTTTTT. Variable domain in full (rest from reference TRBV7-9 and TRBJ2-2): DTGVSQNPRHKITKRGQNVTFRCDPISEHNRLYWYRQTLGQGPEFLTYFQNEAQLEKSRLLSDRFSAERPKGSFSTLEIQRTEQGDSAMYLCASSPLRGSYGELFFGEGSRLTVL.

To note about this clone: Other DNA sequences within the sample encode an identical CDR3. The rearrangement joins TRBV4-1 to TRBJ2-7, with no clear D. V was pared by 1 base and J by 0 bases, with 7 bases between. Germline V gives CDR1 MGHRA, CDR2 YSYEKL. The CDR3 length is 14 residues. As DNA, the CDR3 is TGCGCCAGCAGCCAAGCGCCCAGCTCCTACGAGCAGTACTTC. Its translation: CASSQAPSSYEQYF.

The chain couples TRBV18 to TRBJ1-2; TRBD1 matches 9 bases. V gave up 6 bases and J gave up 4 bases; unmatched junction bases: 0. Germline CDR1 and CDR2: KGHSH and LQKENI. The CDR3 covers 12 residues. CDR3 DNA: TGTGCCAGCTCGGGACAGGGCTATGGCTACACCTTC. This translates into CASSGQGYGYTF.

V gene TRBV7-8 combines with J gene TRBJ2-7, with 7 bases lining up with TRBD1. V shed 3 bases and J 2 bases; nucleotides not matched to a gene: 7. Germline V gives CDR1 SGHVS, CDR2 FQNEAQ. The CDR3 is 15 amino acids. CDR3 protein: CASSLDRSGTYEQYF. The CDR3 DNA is TGTGCCAGCAGCTTGGACAGGAGCGGAACCTACGAGCAGTACTTC.

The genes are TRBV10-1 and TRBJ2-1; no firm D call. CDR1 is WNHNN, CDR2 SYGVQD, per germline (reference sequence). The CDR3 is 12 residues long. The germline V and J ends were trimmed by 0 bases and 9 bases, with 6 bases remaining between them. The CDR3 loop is CASSESVVEQFF. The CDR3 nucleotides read TGCGCCAGCAGTGAGTCAGTTGTTGAGCAGTTCTTC.

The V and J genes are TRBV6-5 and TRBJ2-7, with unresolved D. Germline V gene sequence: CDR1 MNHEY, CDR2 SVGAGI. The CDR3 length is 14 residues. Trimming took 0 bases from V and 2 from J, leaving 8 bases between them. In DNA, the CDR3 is TGTGCCAGCAGTTACTCTACAGTTCCCTACGAGCAGTACTTC. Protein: CASSYSTVPYEQYF.

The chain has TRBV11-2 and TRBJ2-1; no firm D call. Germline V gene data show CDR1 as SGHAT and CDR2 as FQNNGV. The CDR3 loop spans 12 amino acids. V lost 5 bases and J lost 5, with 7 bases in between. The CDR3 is CASSRGDNEQFF. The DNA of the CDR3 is TGTGCCAGCAGCCGAGGAGACAATGAGCAGTTCTTC.

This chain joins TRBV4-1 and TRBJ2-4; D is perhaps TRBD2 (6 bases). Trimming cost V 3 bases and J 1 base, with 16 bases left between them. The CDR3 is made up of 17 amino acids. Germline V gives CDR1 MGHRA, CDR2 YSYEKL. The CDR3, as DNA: TGCGCCAGCAGCCAGCGGGGCGACCAGCTCGCCAAAAACATTCAGTACTTC. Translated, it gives CASSQRGDQLAKNIQYF.

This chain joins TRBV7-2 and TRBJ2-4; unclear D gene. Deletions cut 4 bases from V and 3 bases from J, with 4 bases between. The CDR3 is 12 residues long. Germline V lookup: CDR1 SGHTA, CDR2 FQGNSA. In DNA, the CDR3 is TGTGCCAGCAGCTCACTCAAAAACATTCAGTACTTC. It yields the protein CASSSLKNIQYF. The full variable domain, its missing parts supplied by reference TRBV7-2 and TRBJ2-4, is GAGVSQSPSNKVTEKGKDVELRCDPISGHTALYWYRQSLGQGLEFLIYFQGNSAPDKSGLPSDRFSAERTGGSVSTLTIQRTQQEDSAVYLCASSSLKNIQYFGAGTRLSVL.